This entry describes one T cell receptor (beta chain). Everyone who took part was about 18 to 90 years old, and they came from about 25 US areas. Repertoires were generated with immunoSEQ multiplex PCR, while TCRdb's copy carries only in-frame clones and drops some. The sample gives some 100,000 clones, approximately 86% of which show up once; roughly 2.5% is in the top ten. The CDR3 is 16 residues long. The ends lost 5 bases at V and 6 bases at J; junction bases unmatched: 14. CDR1 SGHDT and CDR2 YYEEEE come from the germline V gene. The sample comes from a study of blood T cell repertoires in COVID-19. Study summary: COVID-19 samples, acute and convalescent, were from the United States, Italy and Spain.

The chain is built from TRBV5-6 and TRBJ2-1, with 7 bases matching TRBD1. The TCR sequence derives from a woman in her forties or fifties who had recovered from COVID-19. Specimen: PBMCs or T cells enriched from blood (not recorded which). The CDR3 loop reads CASSRYRGEVSNEQFF. CDR3 coding DNA: TGTGCCAGCAGTCGGTACAGGGGCGAGGTGTCCAATGAGCAGTTCTTC.